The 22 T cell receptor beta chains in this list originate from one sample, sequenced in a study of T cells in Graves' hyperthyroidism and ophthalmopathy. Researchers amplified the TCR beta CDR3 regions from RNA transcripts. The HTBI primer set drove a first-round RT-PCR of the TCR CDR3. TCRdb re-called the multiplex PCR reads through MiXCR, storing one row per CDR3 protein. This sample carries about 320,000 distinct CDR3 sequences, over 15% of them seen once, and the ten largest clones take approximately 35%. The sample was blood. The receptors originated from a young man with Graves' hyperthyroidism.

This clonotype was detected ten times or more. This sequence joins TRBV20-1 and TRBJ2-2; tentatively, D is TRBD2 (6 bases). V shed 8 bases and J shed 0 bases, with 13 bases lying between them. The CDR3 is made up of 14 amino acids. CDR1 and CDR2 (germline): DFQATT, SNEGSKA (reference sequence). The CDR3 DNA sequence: TGCAGTACCCCGGGGAGGCCGAACACCGGGGAGCTGTTTTTT. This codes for CSTPGRPNTGELFF.

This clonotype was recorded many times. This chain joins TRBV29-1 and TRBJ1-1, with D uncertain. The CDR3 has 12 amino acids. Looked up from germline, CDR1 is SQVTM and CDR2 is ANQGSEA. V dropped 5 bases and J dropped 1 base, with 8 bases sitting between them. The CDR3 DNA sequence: TGCAGCGTTAGACGGGGGAACACTGAAGCTTTCTTT. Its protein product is CSVRRGNTEAFF.

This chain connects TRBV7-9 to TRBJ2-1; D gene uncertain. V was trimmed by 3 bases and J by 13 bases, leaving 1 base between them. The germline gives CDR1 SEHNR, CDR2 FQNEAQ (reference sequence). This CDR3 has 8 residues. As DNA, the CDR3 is TGTGCCAGCAGCTTTCAGTTCTTC. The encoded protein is CASSFQFF.

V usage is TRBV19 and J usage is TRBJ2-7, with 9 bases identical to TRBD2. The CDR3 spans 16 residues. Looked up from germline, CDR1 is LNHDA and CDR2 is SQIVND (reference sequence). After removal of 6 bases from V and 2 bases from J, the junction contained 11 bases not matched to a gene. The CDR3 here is CASSPNGLAGTYEQYF. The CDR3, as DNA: TGTGCCAGTAGCCCAAATGGCCTAGCGGGAACCTACGAGCAGTACTTC.

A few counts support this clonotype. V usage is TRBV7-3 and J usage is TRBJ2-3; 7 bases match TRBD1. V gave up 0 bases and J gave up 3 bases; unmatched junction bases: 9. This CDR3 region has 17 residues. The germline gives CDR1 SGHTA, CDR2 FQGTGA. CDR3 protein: CASSLTPRQGLTDTQYF. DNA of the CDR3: TGTGCCAGCAGCTTAACCCCTCGACAGGGTTTGACAGATACGCAGTATTTT.

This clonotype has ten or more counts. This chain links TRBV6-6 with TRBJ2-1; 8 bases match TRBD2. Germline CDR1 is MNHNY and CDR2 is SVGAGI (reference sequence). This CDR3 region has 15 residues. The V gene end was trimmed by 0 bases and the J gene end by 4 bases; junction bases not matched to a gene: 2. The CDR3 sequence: CASSYSIAGYNEQFF. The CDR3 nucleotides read TGTGCCAGCAGTTACTCGATAGCGGGATACAATGAGCAGTTCTTC.

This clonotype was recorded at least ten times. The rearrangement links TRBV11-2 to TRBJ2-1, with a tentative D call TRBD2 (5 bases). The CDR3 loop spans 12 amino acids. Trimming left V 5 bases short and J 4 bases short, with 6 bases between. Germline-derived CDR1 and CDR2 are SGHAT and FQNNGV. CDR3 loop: CASSGLYNEQFF. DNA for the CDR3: TGTGCCAGCAGCGGACTGTACAATGAGCAGTTCTTC.

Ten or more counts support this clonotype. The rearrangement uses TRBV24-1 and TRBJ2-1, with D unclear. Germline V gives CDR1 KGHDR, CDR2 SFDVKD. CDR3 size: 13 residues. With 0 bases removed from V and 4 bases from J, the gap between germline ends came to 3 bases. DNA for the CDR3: TGTGCCACCAGTGATTTGGGGTACAATGAGCAGTTCTTC. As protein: CATSDLGYNEQFF.

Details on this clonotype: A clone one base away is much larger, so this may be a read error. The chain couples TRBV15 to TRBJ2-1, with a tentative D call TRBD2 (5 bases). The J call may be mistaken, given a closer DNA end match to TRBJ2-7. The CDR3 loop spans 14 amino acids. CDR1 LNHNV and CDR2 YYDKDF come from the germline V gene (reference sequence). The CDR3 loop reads CATSRDRGYNEQYF. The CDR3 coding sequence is TGTGCCACCAGCAGAGATCGGGGATACAATGAGCAGTACTTC.

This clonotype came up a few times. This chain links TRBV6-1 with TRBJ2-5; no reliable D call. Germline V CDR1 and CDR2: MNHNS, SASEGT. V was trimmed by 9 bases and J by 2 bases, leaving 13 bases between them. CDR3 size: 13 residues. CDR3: CASTVWGQETQYF. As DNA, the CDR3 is TGTGCCAGTACTGTTTGGGGACAAGAGACCCAGTACTTC.

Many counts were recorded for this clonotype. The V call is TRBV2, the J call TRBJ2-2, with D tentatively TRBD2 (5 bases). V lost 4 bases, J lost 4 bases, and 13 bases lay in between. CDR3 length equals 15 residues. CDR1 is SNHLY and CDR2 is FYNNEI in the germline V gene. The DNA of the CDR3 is TGTGCCAGCAGTGCCCTCGGAGGTGGCACCGGGGAGCTGTTTTTT. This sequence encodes CASSALGGGTGELFF.

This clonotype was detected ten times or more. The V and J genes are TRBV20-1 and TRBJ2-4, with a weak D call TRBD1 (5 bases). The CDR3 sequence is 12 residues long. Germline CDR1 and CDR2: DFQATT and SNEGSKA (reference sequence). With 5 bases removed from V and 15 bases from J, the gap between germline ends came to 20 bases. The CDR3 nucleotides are TGCAGTGCTTCCCCCTTCGAGGACACAGGGTACTTC. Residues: CSASPFEDTGYF.

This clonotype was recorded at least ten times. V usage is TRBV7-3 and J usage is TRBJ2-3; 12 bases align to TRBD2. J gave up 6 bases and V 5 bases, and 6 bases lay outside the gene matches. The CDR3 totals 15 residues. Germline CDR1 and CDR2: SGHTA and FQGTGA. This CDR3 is CASSRLAGVMDTQYF. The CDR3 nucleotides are TGTGCCAGCAGCCGACTAGCGGGAGTGATGGATACGCAGTATTTT.

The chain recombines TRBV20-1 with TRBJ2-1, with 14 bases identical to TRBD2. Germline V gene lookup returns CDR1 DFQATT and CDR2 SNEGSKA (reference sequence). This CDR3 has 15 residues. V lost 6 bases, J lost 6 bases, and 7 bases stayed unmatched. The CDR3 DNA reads TGCAGTGCAACCACCGGGACTAGCGGGAGCAATGAGCAGTTCTTC. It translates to CSATTGTSGSNEQFF.

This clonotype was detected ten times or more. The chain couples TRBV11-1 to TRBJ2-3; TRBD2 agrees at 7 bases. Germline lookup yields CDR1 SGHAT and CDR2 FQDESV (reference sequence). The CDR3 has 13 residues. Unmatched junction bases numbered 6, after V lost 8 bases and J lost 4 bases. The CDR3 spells CASGGSGSDTQYF. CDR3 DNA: TGTGCCAGCGGCGGGAGTGGCTCAGATACGCAGTATTTT.

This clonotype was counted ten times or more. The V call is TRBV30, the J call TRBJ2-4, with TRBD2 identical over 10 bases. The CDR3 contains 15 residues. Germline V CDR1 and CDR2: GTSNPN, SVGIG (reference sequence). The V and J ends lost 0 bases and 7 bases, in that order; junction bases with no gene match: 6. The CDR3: CAWSVRGLAFNIQYF. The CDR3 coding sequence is TGTGCCTGGAGTGTACGGGGACTAGCGTTTAACATTCAGTACTTC.

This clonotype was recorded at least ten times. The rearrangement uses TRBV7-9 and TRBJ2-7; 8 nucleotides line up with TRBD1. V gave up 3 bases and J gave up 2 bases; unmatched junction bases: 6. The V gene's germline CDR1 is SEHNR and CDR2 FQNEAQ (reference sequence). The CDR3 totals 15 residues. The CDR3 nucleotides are TGTGCCAGCAGCTTCGGACAGGGCTTGACCTACGAGCAGTACTTC. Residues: CASSFGQGLTYEQYF.

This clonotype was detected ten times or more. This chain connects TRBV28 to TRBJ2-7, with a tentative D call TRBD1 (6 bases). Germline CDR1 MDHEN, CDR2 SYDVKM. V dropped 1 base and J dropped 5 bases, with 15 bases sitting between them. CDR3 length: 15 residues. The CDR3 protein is CASSLYSGAPHEQYF. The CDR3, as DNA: TGTGCCAGCAGTTTATACTCAGGGGCGCCCCACGAGCAGTACTTC.

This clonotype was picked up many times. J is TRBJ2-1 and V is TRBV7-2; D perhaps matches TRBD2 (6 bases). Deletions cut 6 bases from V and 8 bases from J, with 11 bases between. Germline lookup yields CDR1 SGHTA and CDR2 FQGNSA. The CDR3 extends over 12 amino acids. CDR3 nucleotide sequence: TGTGCCAGCAGAACAGGACTACATGAGCAGTTCTTC. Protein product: CASRTGLHEQFF.

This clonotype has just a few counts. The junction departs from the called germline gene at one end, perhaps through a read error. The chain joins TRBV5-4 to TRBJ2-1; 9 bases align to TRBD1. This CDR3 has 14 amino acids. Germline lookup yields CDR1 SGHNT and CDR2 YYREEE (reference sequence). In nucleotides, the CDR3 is TGTGCCGGCAGCCCCCGGACAGGGGATCATGAGCAGTTCTTC. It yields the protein CAGSPRTGDHEQFF. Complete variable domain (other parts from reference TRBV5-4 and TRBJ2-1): ETGVTQSPTHLIKTRGQQVTLRCSSQSGHNTVSWYQQALGQGPQFIFQYYREEENGRGNFPPRFSGLQFPNYSSELNVNALELDDSALYLCAGSPRTGDHEQFFGPGTRLTVL.

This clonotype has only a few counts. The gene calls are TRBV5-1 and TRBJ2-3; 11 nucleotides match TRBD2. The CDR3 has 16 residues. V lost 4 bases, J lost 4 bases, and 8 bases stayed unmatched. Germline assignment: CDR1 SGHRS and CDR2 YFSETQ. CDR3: CASSEGTSGSPDTQYF. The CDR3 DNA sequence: TGCGCCAGCAGCGAAGGGACTAGCGGTAGCCCAGATACGCAGTATTTT.

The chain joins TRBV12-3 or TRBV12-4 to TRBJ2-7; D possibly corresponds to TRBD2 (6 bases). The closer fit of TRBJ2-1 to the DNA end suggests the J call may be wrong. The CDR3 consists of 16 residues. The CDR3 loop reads CASSLEGRLPRYEQFF. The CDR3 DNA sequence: TGTGCCAGCAGTTTGGAGGGGCGATTGCCGAGGTACGAGCAGTTCTTC.